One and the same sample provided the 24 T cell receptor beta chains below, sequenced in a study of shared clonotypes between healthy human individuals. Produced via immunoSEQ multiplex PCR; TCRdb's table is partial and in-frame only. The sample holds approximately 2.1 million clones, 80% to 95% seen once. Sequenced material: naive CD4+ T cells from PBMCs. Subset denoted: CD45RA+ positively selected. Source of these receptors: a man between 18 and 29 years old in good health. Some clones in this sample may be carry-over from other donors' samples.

The CDR3 DNA reads TGTGCCACCAGCAGAGGACAGGTCACCTACGAGCAGTACTTC. Translating it yields CATSRGQVTYEQYF. The rearrangement joins TRBV15 to TRBJ2-7, with D perhaps TRBD1 (6 bases). There are 14 residues in the CDR3. V dropped 1 base and J dropped 2 bases, with 9 bases sitting between them. Germline CDR1 LNHNV, CDR2 YYDKDF (reference sequence).

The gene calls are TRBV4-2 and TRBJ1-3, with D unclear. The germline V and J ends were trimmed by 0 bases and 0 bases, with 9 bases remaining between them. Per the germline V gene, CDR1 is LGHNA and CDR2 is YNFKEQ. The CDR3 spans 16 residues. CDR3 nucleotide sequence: TGTGCCAGCAGCCAAGAAGGTACTTTCTCTGGAAACACCATATATTTT. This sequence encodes CASSQEGTFSGNTIYF.

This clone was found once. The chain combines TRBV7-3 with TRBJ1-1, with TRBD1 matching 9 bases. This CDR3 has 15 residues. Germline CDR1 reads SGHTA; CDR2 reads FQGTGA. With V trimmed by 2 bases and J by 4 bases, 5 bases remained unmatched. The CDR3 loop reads CASSLRGQGLTEAFF. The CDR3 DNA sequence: TGTGCCAGCAGCTTACGCGGACAGGGGCTCACTGAAGCTTTCTTT.

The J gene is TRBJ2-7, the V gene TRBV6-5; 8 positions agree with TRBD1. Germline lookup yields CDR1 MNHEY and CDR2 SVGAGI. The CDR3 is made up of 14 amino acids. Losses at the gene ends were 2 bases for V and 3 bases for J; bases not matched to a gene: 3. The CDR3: CASSYKGQGYEQYF. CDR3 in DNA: TGTGCCAGCAGTTACAAAGGACAGGGCTACGAGCAGTACTTC.

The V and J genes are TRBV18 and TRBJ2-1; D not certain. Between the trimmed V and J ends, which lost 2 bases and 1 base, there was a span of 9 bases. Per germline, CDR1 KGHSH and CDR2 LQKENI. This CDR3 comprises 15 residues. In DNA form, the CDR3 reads TGTGCCAGCTCACCAGCGCAGGCTTCCTACAATGAGCAGTTCTTC. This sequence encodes CASSPAQASYNEQFF.

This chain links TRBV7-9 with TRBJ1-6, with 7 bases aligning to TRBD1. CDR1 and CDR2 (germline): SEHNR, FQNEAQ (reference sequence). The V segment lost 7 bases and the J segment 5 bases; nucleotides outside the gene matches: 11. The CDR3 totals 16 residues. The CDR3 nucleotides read TGTGCCAGCACTCCGGAATTCAGGGGGGATAATTCACCCCTCCACTTT. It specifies CASTPEFRGDNSPLHF.

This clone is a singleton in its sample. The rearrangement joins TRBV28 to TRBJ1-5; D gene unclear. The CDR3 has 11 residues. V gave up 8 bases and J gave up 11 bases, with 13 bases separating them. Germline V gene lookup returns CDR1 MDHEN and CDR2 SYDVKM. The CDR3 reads CASGGNPAQHF. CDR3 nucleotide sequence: TGTGCCAGCGGAGGGAATCCGGCCCAGCATTTT.

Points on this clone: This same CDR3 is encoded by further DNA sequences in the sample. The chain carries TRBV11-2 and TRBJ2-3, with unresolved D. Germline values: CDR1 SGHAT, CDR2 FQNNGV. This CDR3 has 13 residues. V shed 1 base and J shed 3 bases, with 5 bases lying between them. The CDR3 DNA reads TGTGCCAGCAGCTTAGCCGGGACAGATACGCAGTATTTT. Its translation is CASSLAGTDTQYF.

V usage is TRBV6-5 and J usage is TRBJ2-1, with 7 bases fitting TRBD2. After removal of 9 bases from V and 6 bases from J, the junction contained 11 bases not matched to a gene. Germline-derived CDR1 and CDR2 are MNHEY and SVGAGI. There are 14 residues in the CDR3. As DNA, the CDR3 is TGTGCCAGTCGAAGCGGGAAGTTCGTCAATGAGCAGTTCTTC. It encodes CASRSGKFVNEQFF.

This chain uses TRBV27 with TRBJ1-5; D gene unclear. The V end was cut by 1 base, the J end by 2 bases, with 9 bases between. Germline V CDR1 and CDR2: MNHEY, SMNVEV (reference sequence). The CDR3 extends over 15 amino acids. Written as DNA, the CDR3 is TGTGCCAGCAGTTTATTAGGTACGGGCAATCAGCCCCAGCATTTT. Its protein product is CASSLLGTGNQPQHF.

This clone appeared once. In nucleotides, the CDR3 is TGTGCCAGCAGTTTACCAGGGCCGACGGGAGGCTACACCTTC. Its protein is CASSLPGPTGGYTF. The genes are TRBV28 and TRBJ1-2; TRBD1 is a possible D gene (5 bases). V was shortened by 2 bases and J by 8 bases, with 15 bases between the two germline ends. From germline, CDR1 is MDHEN and CDR2 SYDVKM. This CDR3 is built from 14 residues.

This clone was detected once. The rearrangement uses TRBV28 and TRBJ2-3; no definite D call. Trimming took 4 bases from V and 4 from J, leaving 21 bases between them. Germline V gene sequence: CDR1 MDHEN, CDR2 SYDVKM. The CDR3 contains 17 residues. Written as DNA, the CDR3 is TGTGCCAGCAGTTCCCCTTCAATTTCGGGTGGGGCAGATACGCAGTATTTT. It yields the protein CASSSPSISGGADTQYF.

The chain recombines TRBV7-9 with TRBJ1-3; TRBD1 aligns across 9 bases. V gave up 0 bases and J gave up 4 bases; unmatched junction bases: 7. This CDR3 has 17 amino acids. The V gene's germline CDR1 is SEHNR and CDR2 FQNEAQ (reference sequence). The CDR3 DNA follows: TGTGCCAGCAGCTTAGCCCTGGGACAGGGATCCGGAAACACCATATATTTT. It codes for CASSLALGQGSGNTIYF.

The CDR3 reads CASSQRGRTSSYEQYF. The CDR3 DNA reads as TGTGCCAGCAGCCAGAGGGGCAGGACTAGCTCCTACGAGCAGTACTTC. This chain connects TRBV5-4 to TRBJ2-7, with TRBD2 matching 7 bases. Germline lookup yields CDR1 SGHNT and CDR2 YYREEE (reference sequence). The CDR3 covers 16 residues. V lost 4 bases, J lost 0 bases, and 10 bases stayed unmatched. Variable domain in full (rest from reference TRBV5-4 and TRBJ2-7): ETGVTQSPTHLIKTRGQQVTLRCSSQSGHNTVSWYQQALGQGPQFIFQYYREEENGRGNFPPRFSGLQFPNYSSELNVNALELDDSALYLCASSQRGRTSSYEQYFGPGTRLTVT.

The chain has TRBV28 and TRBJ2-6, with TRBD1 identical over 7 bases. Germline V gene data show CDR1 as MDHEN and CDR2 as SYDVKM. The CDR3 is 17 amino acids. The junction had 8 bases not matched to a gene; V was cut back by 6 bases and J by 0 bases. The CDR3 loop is CASRDRKAFSGANVLTF. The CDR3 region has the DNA TGTGCCAGCAGGGACAGGAAAGCGTTCTCTGGGGCCAACGTCCTGACTTTC.

The CDR3 DNA reads as TGCAGCGTTGGGTGGAACTACGAGCAGTACTTC. Translating gives CSVGWNYEQYF. The chain links TRBV29-1 to TRBJ2-7; D uncertain. This CDR3 contains 11 residues. V was shortened by 4 bases and J by 3 bases, with 7 bases between the two germline ends. Germline V gene sequence: CDR1 SQVTM, CDR2 ANQGSEA.

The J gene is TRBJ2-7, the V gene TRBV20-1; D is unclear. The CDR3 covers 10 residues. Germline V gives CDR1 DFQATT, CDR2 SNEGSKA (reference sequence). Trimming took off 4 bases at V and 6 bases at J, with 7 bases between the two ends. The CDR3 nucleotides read TGCAGTGCTATAATTGCCGAGCAGTACTTC. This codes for CSAIIAEQYF.

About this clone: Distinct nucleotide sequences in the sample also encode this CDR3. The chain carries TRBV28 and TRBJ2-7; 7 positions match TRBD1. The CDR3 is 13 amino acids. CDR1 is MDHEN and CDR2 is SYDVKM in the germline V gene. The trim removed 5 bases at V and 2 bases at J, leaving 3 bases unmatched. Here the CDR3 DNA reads TGTGCCAGCAGTCGACAGGGTCCCTACGAGCAGTACTTC. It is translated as CASSRQGPYEQYF.

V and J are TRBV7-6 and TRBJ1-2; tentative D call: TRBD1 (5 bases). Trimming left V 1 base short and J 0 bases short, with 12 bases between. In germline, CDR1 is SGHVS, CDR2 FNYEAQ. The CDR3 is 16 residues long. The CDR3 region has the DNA TGTGCCAGCAGCTTAGGCACAGGAGGATCTAACTATGGCTACACCTTC. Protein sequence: CASSLGTGGSNYGYTF.

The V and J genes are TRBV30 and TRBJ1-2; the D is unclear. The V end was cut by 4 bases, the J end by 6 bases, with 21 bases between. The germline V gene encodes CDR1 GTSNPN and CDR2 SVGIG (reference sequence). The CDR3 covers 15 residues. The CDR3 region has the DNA TGTGCCTGGATATCCCCAAGGCCTCCACGGGATGGCTACACCTTC. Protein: CAWISPRPPRDGYTF. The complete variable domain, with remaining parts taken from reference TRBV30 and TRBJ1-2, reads SQTIHQWPATLVQPVGSPLSLECTVEGTSNPNLYWYRQAAGRGLQLLFYSVGIGQISSEVPQNLSASRPQDRQFILSSKKLLLSDSGFYLCAWISPRPPRDGYTFGSGTRLTVV.

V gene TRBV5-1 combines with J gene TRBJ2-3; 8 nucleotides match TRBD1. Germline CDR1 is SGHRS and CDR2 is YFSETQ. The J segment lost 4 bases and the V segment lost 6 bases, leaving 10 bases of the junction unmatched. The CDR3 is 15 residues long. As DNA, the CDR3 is TGCGCCAGCACCCTTTCGACAGGGGCCCCAGATACGCAGTATTTT. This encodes CASTLSTGAPDTQYF.

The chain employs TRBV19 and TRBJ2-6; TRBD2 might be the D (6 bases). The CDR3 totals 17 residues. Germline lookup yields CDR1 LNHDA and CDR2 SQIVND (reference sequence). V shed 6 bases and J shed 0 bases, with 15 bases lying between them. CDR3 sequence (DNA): TGTGCCAGTAGGCCGGGACTCCTGAGCTCTGGGGCCAACGTCCTGACTTTC. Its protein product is CASRPGLLSSGANVLTF.

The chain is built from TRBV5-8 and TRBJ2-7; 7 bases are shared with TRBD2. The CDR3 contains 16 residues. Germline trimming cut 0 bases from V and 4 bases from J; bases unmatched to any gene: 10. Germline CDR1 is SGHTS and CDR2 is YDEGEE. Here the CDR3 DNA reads TGTGCCAGCAGCTTGGCCTTCGGGGGGATTCGTTACGAGCAGTACTTC. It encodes CASSLAFGGIRYEQYF.

The CDR3 region has the DNA TGTGCCAGCACTAGTAGCGGGGCCTACGAGCAGTACTTC. Translating gives CASTSSGAYEQYF. The V and J genes are TRBV28 and TRBJ2-7, with 8 bases lining up with TRBD2. The junction had 4 bases not matched to a gene; V was cut back by 7 bases and J by 2 bases. Per germline, CDR1 MDHEN and CDR2 SYDVKM. The CDR3 length is 13 residues.